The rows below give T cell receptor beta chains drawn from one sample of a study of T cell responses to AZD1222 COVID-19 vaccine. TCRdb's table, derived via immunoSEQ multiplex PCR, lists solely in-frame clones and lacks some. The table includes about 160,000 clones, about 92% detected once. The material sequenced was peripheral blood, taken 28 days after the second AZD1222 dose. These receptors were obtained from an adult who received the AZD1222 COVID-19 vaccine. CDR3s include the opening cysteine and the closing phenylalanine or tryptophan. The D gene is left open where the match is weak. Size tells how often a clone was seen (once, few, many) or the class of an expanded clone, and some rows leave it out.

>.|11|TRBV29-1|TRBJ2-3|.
CSGHRGDTQYF
TGCAGCGGGCATAGAGGGGATACGCAGTATTTT
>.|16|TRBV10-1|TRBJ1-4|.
CASGDLEDGGCEKLFF
TGCGCCAGCGGCGACCTGGAGGACGGCGGGTGTGAAAAACTGTTTTTT
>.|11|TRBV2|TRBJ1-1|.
CASSELRGAFF
TGTGCCAGCAGTGAACTCCGTGGAGCTTTCTTT
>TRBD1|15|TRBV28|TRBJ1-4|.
CASSSPGQGAEKLFF
TGTGCCAGCAGTTCCCCGGGACAGGGGGCGGAAAAACTGTTTTTT
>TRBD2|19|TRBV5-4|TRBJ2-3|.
CASSLEPGLAGGRTDTQYF
TGTGCCAGCAGCTTGGAACCGGGACTAGCGGGAGGGCGCACAGATACGCAGTATTTT
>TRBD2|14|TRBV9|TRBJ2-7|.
CASSPASGNYEQYF
TGTGCCAGCAGCCCTGCTAGCGGGAACTACGAGCAGTACTTC
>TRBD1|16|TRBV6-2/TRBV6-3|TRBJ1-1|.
CASSYTRTGLNTEAFF
TGTGCCAGCAGTTATACCCGGACAGGGTTGAACACTGAAGCTTTCTTT
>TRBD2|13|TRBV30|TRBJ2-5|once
CAWSSGRQETQYF
TGTGCCTGGAGTAGCGGGAGGCAAGAGACCCAGTACTTC
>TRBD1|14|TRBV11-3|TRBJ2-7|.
CASSTGQGAYEQYF
TGTGCCAGCAGCACGGGACAGGGGGCTTACGAGCAGTACTTC
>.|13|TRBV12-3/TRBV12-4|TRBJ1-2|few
CASSLGDPYGYTF
TGTGCCAGCAGTTTAGGGGATCCTTATGGCTACACCTTC
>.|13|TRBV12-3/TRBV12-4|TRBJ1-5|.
CASREGSNQPQHF
TGTGCCAGCAGGGAGGGTAGCAATCAGCCCCAGCATTTT
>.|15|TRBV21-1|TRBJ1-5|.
CASSIGTGGNQPQHF
TGTGCCAGCAGCATTGGTACAGGGGGGAATCAGCCCCAGCATTTT
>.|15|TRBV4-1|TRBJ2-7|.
CASSQVGGRPYEQYF
TGCGCCAGCAGCCAAGTGGGCGGGCGCCCCTACGAGCAGTACTTC
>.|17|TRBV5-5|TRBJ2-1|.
CASSPWHRKSSYNEQFF
TGTGCCAGCAGCCCCTGGCACAGAAAGAGCTCCTACAATGAGCAGTTCTTC
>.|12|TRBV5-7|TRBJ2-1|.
CASSLVIHQEFF
TGTGCCAGCAGCTTGGTAATCCACCAAGAGTTCTTC
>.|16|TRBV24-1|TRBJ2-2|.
CATSDHRDANTGELFF
TGTGCCACCAGTGACCACAGAGATGCGAACACCGGGGAGCTGTTTTTT
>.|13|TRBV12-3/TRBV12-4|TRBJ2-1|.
CASRLPDSSISFF
TGTGCCAGCAGGCTGCCGGACTCCAGTATTTCGTTCTTC
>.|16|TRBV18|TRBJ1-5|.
CASSPPSGENNQPQHF
TGTGCCAGCTCACCACCTTCCGGGGAGAACAATCAGCCCCAGCATTTT
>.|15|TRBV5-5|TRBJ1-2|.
CASSFGRDGFYGYTF
TGTGCCAGCAGCTTTGGGCGAGACGGCTTCTATGGCTACACCTTC
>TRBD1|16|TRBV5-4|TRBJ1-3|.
CASSGTGGSSGNTIYF
TGTGCCAGCAGCGGCACAGGGGGCTCCTCTGGAAACACCATATATTTT
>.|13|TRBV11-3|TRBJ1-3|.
CASSTLRGNTIYF
TGTGCCAGCAGTACCCTCCGTGGAAACACCATATATTTT
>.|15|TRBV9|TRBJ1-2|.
CASSVSRGANYGYTF
TGTGCCAGCAGCGTGTCGAGAGGAGCTAACTATGGCTACACCTTC
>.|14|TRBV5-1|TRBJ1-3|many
CASSLATGQNTIYF
TGCGCCAGCAGCTTGGCGACAGGACAAAACACCATATATTTT
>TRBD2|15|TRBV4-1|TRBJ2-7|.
CASSQDLGTSYEQYF
TGCGCCAGCAGCCAAGACCTCGGGACTAGCTACGAGCAGTACTTC
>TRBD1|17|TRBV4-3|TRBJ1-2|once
CASSPRTSGQGRYGYTF
TGCGCCAGCAGCCCCCGAACCTCCGGACAGGGCCGGTATGGCTACACCTTC
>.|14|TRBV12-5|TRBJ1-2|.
CASGLSERNYGYTF
TGTGCTAGTGGTTTGAGTGAGAGAAACTATGGCTACACCTTC
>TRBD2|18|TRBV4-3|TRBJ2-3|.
CASSQEGRGRFSTDTQYF
TGCGCCAGCAGCCAAGAAGGGAGGGGACGATTCAGCACAGATACGCAGTATTTT
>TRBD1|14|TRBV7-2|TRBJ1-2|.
CASSPGQGAEGYTF
TGTGCCAGCAGCCCGGGACAGGGGGCTGAAGGCTACACCTTC
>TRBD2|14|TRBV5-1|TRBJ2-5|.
CASSSGRSQETQYF
TGCGCCAGCTCTAGCGGGAGGTCCCAAGAGACCCAGTACTTC
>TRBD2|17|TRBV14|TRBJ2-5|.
CASSLNLAGGNQETQYF
TGTGCCAGCAGCCTAAATCTAGCGGGAGGGAACCAAGAGACCCAGTACTTC
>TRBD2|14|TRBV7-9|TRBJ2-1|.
CASSPSGSWDEQFF
TGTGCCAGCAGTCCTAGCGGGAGTTGGGATGAGCAGTTCTTC
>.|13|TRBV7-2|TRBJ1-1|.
CASTMAGGTEAFF
TGTGCCAGCACCATGGCCGGGGGCACTGAAGCTTTCTTT
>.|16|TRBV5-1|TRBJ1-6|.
CASSLEGQSPNSPLHF
TGTGCCAGCAGCTTGGAGGGACAATCGCCCAATTCACCCCTCCACTTT
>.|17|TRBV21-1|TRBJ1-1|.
CASSDGDRVLGNTEAFF
TGTGCCAGCAGCGACGGGGACAGGGTGCTGGGGAACACTGAAGCTTTCTTT
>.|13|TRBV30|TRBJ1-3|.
CAWVDLGRNTIYF
TGTGCCTGGGTGGACTTAGGTAGAAACACCATATATTTT